This paragraph reports one T cell receptor (beta chain). Germline lookup yields CDR1 SGHTA and CDR2 FQGNSA. The CDR3 length is 18 residues. Trimming cost V 1 base and J 7 bases; bases outside gene matches: 14. This sample was included in a study of beta chain features in type 1 diabetes. Isolated RNA was reverse transcribed in full, so expressed TCRB transcripts were sequenced. Using immunoSEQ multiplex PCR, the repertoire was profiled, and TCRdb retains in-frame clones only, with some absent. Among 450,000 to 600,000 clones listed, 30% were seen once. The V gene is TRBV7-2, the J gene TRBJ2-3; 10 bases are shared with TRBD2. Sequenced material: naive CD4+ T cells from blood. This clonotype originated in a man in his late teens or twenties in good health. In DNA, the CDR3 is TGTGCCAGCAGCTTAGATCGAGGGGCTAGCGGGAGTGCCCATACGCAGTATTTT. Protein: CASSLDRGASGSAHTQYF.